Listed below are T cell receptor beta chains from one sample, sequenced in a study of T cell responses to AZD1222 COVID-19 vaccine. Generated by immunoSEQ multiplex PCR, the TCRdb table keeps only in-frame clones and is missing some. The sample consists of about 110,000 clones, 92% of them appearing once. The specimen comprised peripheral blood, sampled 28 days after the second AZD1222 dose. These receptor sequences come from an adult who received the AZD1222 COVID-19 vaccine. Both conserved end residues are part of each CDR3. A D gene is named only where the DNA matches it firmly. Only some rows state a clone size, as once, few, many or a class for expanded clones.

v_call	d_call	clone_size	j_call	cdr3_nt	cdr3_aa
TRBV18	NA	NA	TRBJ1-4	TGTGCCAGCTCACCACTTTCGATGGGGAGAGAAAAACTGTTTTTT	CASSPLSMGREKLFF
TRBV5-5	NA	NA	TRBJ2-7	TGTGCCAGCAGCTATGTAGGGGGGTCCTACGAGCAGTACTTC	CASSYVGGSYEQYF
TRBV7-9	NA	NA	TRBJ2-1	TGTGCCAGCAGCTTAGCGCACTCCTACAATGAGCAGTTCTTC	CASSLAHSYNEQFF
TRBV5-1	NA	NA	TRBJ1-6	TGCGCCAGCAGCTTGGAGCAGGGCGTAGTCTCACCCCTCCACTTT	CASSLEQGVVSPLHF
TRBV3-1/TRBV3-2	TRBD1	NA	TRBJ1-2	TGTGCCAGCAGCCGGACCCTGGGCGGGACAGGGGAGTATGGCTACACCTTC	CASSRTLGGTGEYGYTF
TRBV7-2	NA	NA	TRBJ2-1	TGTGCCAGCAGCTTTTCCCAAAACAATGAGCAGTTCTTC	CASSFSQNNEQFF
TRBV18	TRBD2	NA	TRBJ2-2	TGTGCCAGCTCACCGATAAAGGGACTAGCGGGAAAAGGGATCACCGGGGAGCTGTTTTTT	CASSPIKGLAGKGITGELFF
TRBV11-1	NA	NA	TRBJ2-2	TGTGCCAGCAGCCACTGGGACACCGGGGAGCTGTTTTTT	CASSHWDTGELFF
TRBV11-2	TRBD1	NA	TRBJ2-7	TGTGCCAGCAGCGACTACAGGGGTAGCTCCTACGAGCAGTACTTC	CASSDYRGSSYEQYF
TRBV28	TRBD1	NA	TRBJ1-2	TGTGCCAGCAGCCACTCAAAATGGGGAACAGGGGACTATGGCTACACCTTC	CASSHSKWGTGDYGYTF
TRBV6-5	NA	NA	TRBJ1-4	TGTGCGTTACAGGCCCAGGGCACAGATGAAAAACTGTTTTTT	CALQAQGTDEKLFF
TRBV7-2	NA	NA	TRBJ1-1	TGTGCCAGCAGCTTTACAATCAGCTCGAACACTGAAGCTTTCTTT	CASSFTISSNTEAFF
TRBV7-6	NA	NA	TRBJ1-2	TGTGCCAGCAGCTTTTTGATGGGCAGGTCGAGGGGAGGCTACACCTTC	CASSFLMGRSRGGYTF
TRBV12-3/TRBV12-4	NA	once	TRBJ2-5	TGTGCCAGCAGTTTGGCGTCTCGAGAGACCCAGTACTTC	CASSLASRETQYF
TRBV9	NA	NA	TRBJ1-2	TGTGCCAGCAGCGTAGAGGGCCTGAGGATAGGCTACACCTTC	CASSVEGLRIGYTF
TRBV18	NA	NA	TRBJ2-7	TGTGCCAGCTCTTCGGGAGCCGGGACAAGCTCCTACGAGCAGTACTTC	CASSSGAGTSSYEQYF
TRBV10-1	NA	NA	TRBJ2-3	TGCGCCAGCCGAGGCAGCACAGATACGCAGTATTTT	CASRGSTDTQYF
TRBV28	TRBD1	NA	TRBJ1-6	TGTGCCAGCAGGACCGATCGACAGGGCCCGAGCTCCTATAATTCACCCCTCCACTTT	CASRTDRQGPSSYNSPLHF
TRBV3-1/TRBV3-2	NA	once	TRBJ1-3	TGTGCCAGCAGCCTCTGGTTCGGGGTCTCAGGAAACACCATATATTTT	CASSLWFGVSGNTIYF
TRBV5-1	TRBD1	NA	TRBJ1-1	TGCGCCAGCAGCTTGCTTGACAGGGCATGGGGGCCGAACACTGAAGCTTTCTTT	CASSLLDRAWGPNTEAFF
TRBV28	TRBD1	NA	TRBJ2-1	TGTGCCAGCTCCGGGACAGGAGTCTACAATGAGCAGTTCTTC	CASSGTGVYNEQFF
TRBV24-1	TRBD1	NA	TRBJ1-3	TGTGCCACCAGTTCGGGACAGGCTTCTGGAAACACCATATATTTT	CATSSGQASGNTIYF
TRBV13	TRBD1	NA	TRBJ1-2	TGTGCCAGCAGCTTGCGGCAGGGGGCGGGTGGCTACACCTTC	CASSLRQGAGGYTF
TRBV5-1	TRBD1	NA	TRBJ1-2	TGCGCCAGCAGCTTGGTAGTAGGGGGCGATGGCTACACCTTC	CASSLVVGGDGYTF
TRBV3-1/TRBV3-2	NA	NA	TRBJ1-2	TGTGCCAGCAGCCAAGTCCTGGGTTCTCACGGCTACACCTTC	CASSQVLGSHGYTF
TRBV6-5	NA	NA	TRBJ1-1	TGTGCCAGCAGTTACACGGGACAGAACACTGAAGCTTTCTTT	CASSYTGQNTEAFF
TRBV27	TRBD1	NA	TRBJ1-1	TGTGCCAGCAGTGAGACAGGGGGCTGGAGTGAAGCTTTCTTT	CASSETGGWSEAFF
TRBV5-1	NA	NA	TRBJ1-2	TGCGCCAGCAGCTTGGATGGCGGGGTTTCACTGAACTATGGCTACACCTTC	CASSLDGGVSLNYGYTF
TRBV7-9	NA	NA	TRBJ1-2	TGTGCCAGCAGCAGAGACCGGGGCTACACCTTC	CASSRDRGYTF
TRBV28	NA	NA	TRBJ1-5	TGTGCCAGCCGCCAGAACAATCAGCCCCAGCATTTT	CASRQNNQPQHF
TRBV28	TRBD1	few	TRBJ2-1	TGTGCCAGCAGTTTATTAGGTCGTCGGGACAGGATGGAGGATGAGCAGTTCTTC	CASSLLGRRDRMEDEQFF
TRBV12-5	NA	NA	TRBJ1-2	TGTGCTAGTGGGTCGTATGGCTACACCTTC	CASGSYGYTF
TRBV28	NA	NA	TRBJ1-5	TGTGCCAGCAGTTTCGCGACTCTTAACAATCAGCCCCAGCATTTT	CASSFATLNNQPQHF
TRBV5-1	NA	NA	TRBJ1-2	TGCGCCAGCAGCTTGGAAGGAGCTAACTATGGCTACACCTTC	CASSLEGANYGYTF
TRBV6-1	NA	NA	TRBJ1-1	TGTGCCAGCAGTGAAAGTCTGAACACTGAAGCTTTCTTT	CASSESLNTEAFF
TRBV7-2	NA	NA	TRBJ1-3	TGTGCCAGCAGCTTCCGCCAGAGCTCTGGAAACACCATATATTTT	CASSFRQSSGNTIYF
TRBV6-5	TRBD2	NA	TRBJ2-1	TGTGCCAGCAGTTACGGTAGCGGGAGGGCCTACAATGAGCAGTTCTTC	CASSYGSGRAYNEQFF
TRBV19	TRBD1	NA	TRBJ2-2	TGTGCCAGTAGTATGGGACAGGGGGCTGGTGCCGGGGAGCTGTTTTTT	CASSMGQGAGAGELFF
TRBV3-1/TRBV3-2	NA	NA	TRBJ2-7	TGTGCCAGCAGCCAAGACTGGGGACGGACTACCTACGAGCAGTACTTC	CASSQDWGRTTYEQYF